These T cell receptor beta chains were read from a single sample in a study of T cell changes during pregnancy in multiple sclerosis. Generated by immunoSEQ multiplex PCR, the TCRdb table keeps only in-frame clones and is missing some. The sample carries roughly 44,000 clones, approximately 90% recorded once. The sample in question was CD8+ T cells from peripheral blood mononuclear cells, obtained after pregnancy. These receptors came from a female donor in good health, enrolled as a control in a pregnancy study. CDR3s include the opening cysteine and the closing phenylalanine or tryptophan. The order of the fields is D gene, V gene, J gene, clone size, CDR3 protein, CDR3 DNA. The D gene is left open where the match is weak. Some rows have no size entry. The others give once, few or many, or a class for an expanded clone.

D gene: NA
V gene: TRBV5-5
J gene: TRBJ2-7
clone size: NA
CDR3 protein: CASSLATVSDEQYF
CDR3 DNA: TGTGCCAGCAGCTTGGCCACCGTGAGCGACGAGCAGTACTTC

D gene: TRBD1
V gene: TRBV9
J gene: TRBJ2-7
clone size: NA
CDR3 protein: CASSVQGADYEQYF
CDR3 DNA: TGTGCCAGCAGCGTACAGGGGGCGGACTACGAGCAGTACTTC

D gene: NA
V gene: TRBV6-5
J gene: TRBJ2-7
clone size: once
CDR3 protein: CASSYNGELPYEQYF
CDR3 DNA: TGTGCCAGCAGTTACAACGGAGAGCTCCCCTACGAGCAGTACTTC

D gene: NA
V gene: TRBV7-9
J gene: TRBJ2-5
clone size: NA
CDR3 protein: CASSPGGRETQYF
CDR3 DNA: TGTGCCAGCAGCCCCGGCGGCCGAGAGACCCAGTACTTC

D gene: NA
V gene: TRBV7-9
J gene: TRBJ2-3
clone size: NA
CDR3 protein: CASSPKRGGTDTQYF
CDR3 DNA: TGTGCCAGCAGCCCAAAGAGGGGAGGTACAGATACGCAGTATTTT

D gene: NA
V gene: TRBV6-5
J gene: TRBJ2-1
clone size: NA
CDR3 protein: CASTGRGLNEQFF
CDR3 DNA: TGTGCCAGCACTGGGAGGGGGTTAAATGAGCAGTTCTTC

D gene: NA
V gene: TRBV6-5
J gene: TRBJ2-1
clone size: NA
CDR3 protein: CASSLLPEQFF
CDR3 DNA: TGTGCCAGCAGTCTCCTCCCTGAGCAGTTCTTC

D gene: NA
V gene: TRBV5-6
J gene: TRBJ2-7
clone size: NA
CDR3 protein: CASSLAELDRWYEQYF
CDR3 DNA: TGTGCCAGCAGCTTGGCCGAGTTAGATCGGTGGTACGAGCAGTACTTC

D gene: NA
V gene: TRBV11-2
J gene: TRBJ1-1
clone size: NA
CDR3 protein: CASSLNRVPEAFF
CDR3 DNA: TGTGCCAGCAGCCTGAACAGGGTCCCTGAAGCTTTCTTT

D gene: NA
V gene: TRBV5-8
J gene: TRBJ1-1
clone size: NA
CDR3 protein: CASSLVEWNTEAFF
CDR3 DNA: TGTGCCAGCAGCTTGGTGGAGTGGAACACTGAAGCTTTCTTT

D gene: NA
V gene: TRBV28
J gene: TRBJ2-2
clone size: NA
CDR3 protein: CASSIGSNTGELFF
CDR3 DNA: TGTGCCAGCTCTATCGGGTCGAACACCGGGGAGCTGTTTTTT

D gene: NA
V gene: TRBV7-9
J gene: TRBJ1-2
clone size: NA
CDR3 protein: CASSLSFQEGGYTF
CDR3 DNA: TGTGCCAGCAGCTTAAGTTTTCAGGAGGGTGGCTACACCTTC

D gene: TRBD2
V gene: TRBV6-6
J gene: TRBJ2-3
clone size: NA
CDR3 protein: CASSYQLADYTDTQYF
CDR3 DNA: TGTGCCAGCAGTTACCAACTAGCGGACTACACAGATACGCAGTATTTT

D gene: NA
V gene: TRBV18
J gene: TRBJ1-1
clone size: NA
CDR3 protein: CASSPGTGLNTEAFF
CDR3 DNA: TGTGCCAGCTCACCCGGCACGGGACTTAACACTGAAGCTTTCTTT

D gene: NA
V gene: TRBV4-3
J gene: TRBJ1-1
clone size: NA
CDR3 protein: CASSQDRGITEAFF
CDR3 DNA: TGCGCCAGCAGCCAAGACCGGGGTATCACTGAAGCTTTCTTT

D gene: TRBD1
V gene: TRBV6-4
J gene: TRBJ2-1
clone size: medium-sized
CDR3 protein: CASSDSDRGSYNEQFF
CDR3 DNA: TGTGCCAGCAGTGACTCGGACAGGGGCAGTTACAATGAGCAGTTCTTC

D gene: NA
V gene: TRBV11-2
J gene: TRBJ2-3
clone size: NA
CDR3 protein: CASSLVVGVSRGPTDTQYF
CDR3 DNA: TGTGCCAGCAGCTTAGTAGTAGGCGTCAGTCGAGGGCCCACAGATACGCAGTATTTT

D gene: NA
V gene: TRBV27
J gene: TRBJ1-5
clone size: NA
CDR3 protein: CASSLKGFSQPQHF
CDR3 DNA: TGTGCCAGCAGTTTGAAGGGGTTCTCCCAGCCCCAGCATTTT

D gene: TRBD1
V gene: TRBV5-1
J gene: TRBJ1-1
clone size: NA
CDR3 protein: CASSPPGGAFF
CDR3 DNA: TGCGCCAGCAGCCCCCCAGGGGGAGCTTTCTTT

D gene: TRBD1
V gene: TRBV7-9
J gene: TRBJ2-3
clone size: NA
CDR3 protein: CATQGQESTDTQYF
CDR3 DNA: TGTGCCACCCAAGGACAGGAGAGCACAGATACGCAGTATTTT

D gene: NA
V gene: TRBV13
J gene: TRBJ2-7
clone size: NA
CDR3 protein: CASSPGSVGRSYEQYF
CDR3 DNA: TGTGCCAGCAGCCCCGGCTCCGTGGGGAGATCCTACGAGCAGTACTTC

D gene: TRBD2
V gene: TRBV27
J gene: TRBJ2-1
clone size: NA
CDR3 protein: CASSSGGAHNEQFF
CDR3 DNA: TGTGCCAGCAGTAGCGGGGGAGCCCACAATGAGCAGTTCTTC

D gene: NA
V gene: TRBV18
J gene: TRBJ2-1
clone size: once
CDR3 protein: CASSPAGLRGSYNEQFF
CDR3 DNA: TGTGCCAGCTCACCTGCCGGTTTGCGGGGCTCCTACAATGAGCAGTTCTTC

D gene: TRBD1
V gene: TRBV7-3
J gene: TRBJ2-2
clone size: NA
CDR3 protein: CASSPPGQGSTGELFF
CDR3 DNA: TGTGCCAGCAGCCCCCCGGGACAGGGTTCTACCGGGGAGCTGTTTTTT

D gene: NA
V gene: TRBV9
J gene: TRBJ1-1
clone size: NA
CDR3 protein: CASSVADTEAFF
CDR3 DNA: TGTGCCAGCAGCGTAGCGGACACTGAAGCTTTCTTT

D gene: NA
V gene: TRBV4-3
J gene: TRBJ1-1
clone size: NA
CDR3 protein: CASSQEGLRNEAFF
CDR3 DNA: TGCGCCAGCAGCCAAGAGGGGCTCAGAAATGAAGCTTTCTTT

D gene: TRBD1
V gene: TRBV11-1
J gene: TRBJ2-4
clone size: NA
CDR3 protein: CASSPRQGSPLGPFQYF
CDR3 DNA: TGTGCCAGCAGCCCGCGACAGGGATCCCCTCTCGGCCCTTTTCAGTACTTC

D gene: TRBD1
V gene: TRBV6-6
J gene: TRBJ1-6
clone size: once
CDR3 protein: CACEQGSSYNSPLHF
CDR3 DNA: TGTGCCTGCGAACAGGGGAGCTCCTATAATTCACCCCTCCACTTT

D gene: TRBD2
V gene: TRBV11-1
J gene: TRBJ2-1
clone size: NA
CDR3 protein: CASSLGLAGEGAYNEQFF
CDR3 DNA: TGTGCCAGCAGCTTAGGACTAGCGGGGGAAGGGGCCTACAATGAGCAGTTCTTC

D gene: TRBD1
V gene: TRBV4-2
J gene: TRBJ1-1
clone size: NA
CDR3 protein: CASSQEADRGNTEAFF
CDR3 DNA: TGTGCCAGCAGCCAAGAGGCGGACAGGGGGAACACTGAAGCTTTCTTT

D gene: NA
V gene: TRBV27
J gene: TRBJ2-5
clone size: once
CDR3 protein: CASSPPASETQYF
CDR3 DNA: TGTGCCAGCAGTCCCCCGGCTAGCGAGACCCAGTACTTC

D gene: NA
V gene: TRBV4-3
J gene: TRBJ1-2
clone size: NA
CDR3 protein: CASSQEGGGYGYTF
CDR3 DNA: TGCGCCAGCAGCCAAGAGGGGGGGGGCTATGGCTACACCTTC

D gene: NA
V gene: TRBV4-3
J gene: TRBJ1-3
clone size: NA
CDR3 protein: CASSQDITGVSGNTIYF
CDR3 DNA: TGCGCCAGCAGCCAAGATATTACAGGCGTTTCTGGAAACACCATATATTTT

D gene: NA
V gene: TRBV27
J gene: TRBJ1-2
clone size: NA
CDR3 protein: CASSPGGTIYGYTF
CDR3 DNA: TGTGCCAGCAGTCCCGGGGGGACGATCTATGGCTACACCTTC

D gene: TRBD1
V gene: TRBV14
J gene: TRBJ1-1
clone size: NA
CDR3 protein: CASSHNRGMNTEAFF
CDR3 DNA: TGTGCCAGCAGCCATAACAGGGGAATGAACACTGAAGCTTTCTTT

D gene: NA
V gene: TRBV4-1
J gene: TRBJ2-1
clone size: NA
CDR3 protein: CASSQGLGEQFF
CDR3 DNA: TGCGCCAGCAGCCAAGGACTGGGTGAGCAGTTCTTC

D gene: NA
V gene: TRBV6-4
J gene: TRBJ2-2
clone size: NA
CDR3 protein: CASSEGTTTTGELFF
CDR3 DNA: TGTGCCAGCAGTGAGGGGACAACTACGACCGGGGAGCTGTTTTTT

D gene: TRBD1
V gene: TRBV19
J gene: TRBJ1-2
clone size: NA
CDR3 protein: CASTDRGRYYGYTF
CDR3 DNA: TGTGCCAGTACGGACAGGGGGCGATACTATGGCTACACCTTC

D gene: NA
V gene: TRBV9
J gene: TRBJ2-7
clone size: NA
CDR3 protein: CASSATRGEQYF
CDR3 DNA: TGTGCCAGCAGCGCGACCAGGGGCGAGCAGTACTTC

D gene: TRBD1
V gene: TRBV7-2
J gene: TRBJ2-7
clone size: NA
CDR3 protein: CASSYLGQEEQYF
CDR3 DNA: TGTGCCAGCAGCTACCTTGGACAGGAAGAGCAGTACTTC

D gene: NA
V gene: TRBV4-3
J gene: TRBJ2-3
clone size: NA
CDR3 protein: CASSQDLATTDTQYF
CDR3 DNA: TGCGCCAGCAGCCAAGACCTGGCGACTACAGATACGCAGTATTTT

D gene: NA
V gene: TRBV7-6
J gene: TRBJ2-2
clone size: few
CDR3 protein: CASSFGGTGELFF
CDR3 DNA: TGTGCCAGCAGCTTCGGGGGTACCGGGGAGCTGTTTTTT

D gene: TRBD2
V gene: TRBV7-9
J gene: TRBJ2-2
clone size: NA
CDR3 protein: CASRLAGGDTGELFF
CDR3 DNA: TGTGCCAGCAGACTAGCGGGGGGCGACACCGGGGAGCTGTTTTTT

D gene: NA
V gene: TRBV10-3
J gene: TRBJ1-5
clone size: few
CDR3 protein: CAISERGRPQHF
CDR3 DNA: TGTGCCATCAGTGAACGGGGTAGGCCCCAGCATTTT

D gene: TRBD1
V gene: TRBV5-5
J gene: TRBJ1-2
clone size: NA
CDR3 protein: CASRNEGTVYGYTF
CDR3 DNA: TGTGCCAGCAGGAACGAGGGGACAGTCTATGGCTACACCTTC

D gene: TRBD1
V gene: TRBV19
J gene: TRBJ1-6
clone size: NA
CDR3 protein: CASSRTGADSPLHF
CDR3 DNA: TGTGCCAGTAGTAGGACAGGGGCTGATTCACCCCTCCACTTT

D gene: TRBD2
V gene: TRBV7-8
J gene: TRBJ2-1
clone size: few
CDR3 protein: CASSLAGLAGDEQFF
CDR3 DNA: TGTGCCAGCAGCTTAGCGGGGCTAGCGGGAGATGAGCAGTTCTTC

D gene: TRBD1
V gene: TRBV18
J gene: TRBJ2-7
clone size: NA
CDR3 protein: CASSPPGQGAEQYF
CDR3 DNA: TGTGCCAGCTCACCACCGGGACAGGGAGCCGAGCAGTACTTC

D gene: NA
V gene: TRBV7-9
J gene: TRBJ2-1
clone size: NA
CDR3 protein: CASSPLENEQFF
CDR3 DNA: TGTGCCAGCAGCCCACTAGAAAATGAGCAGTTCTTC

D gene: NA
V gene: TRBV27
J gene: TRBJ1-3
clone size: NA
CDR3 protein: CASSLTGGPGNTIYF
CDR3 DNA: TGTGCCAGCAGTCTTACAGGTGGCCCTGGAAACACCATATATTTT

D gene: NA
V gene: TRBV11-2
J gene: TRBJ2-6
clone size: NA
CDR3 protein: CASSSEWNPRGGVLTF
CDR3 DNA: TGTGCCAGCAGCTCCGAGTGGAATCCGCGAGGAGGCGTCCTGACTTTC

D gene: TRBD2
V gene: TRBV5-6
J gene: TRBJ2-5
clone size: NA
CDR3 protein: CASSSPLTSGGQETQYF
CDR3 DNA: TGTGCCAGCAGCTCGCCTCTGACTAGCGGGGGCCAAGAGACCCAGTACTTC

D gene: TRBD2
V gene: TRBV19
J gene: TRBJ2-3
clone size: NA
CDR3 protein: CASTLRGGDGDTQYF
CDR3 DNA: TGTGCCAGTACCCTGCGGGGAGGGGATGGAGATACGCAGTATTTT

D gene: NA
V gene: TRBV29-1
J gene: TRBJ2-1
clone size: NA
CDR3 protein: CSVAVLTSMNEQFF
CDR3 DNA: TGCAGCGTTGCCGTATTGACTAGTATGAATGAGCAGTTCTTC

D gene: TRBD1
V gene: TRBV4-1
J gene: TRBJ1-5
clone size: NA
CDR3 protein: CASSQDGGQNSNQPQHF
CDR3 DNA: TGCGCCAGCAGCCAAGATGGGGGACAGAATAGCAATCAGCCCCAGCATTTT

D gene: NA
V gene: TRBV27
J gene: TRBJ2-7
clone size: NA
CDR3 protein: CASSPLRGAGEQYF
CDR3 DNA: TGTGCCAGCAGTCCCCTGCGGGGAGCAGGCGAGCAGTACTTC

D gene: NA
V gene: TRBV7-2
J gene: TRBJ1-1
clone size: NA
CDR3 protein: CASSGGGNTEAFF
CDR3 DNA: TGTGCCAGCAGCGGCGGGGGAAACACTGAAGCTTTCTTT

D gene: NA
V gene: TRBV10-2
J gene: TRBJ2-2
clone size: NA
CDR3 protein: CASSRENTGELFF
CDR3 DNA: TGCGCCAGCAGCCGGGAGAACACCGGGGAGCTGTTTTTT

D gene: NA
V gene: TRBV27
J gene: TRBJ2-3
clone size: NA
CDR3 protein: CASSPWATSTDTQYF
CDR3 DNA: TGTGCCAGCAGTCCCTGGGCCACTAGCACAGATACGCAGTATTTT

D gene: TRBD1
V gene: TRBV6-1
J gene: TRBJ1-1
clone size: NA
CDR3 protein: CAGQGATEAFF
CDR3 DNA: TGTGCCGGACAGGGGGCCACTGAAGCTTTCTTT